This T cell receptor (beta chain) appears in the sequencing data of a study of blood T cell repertoires in COVID-19. Study-level information: COVID-19 samples, acute and convalescent, were from the United States, Italy and Spain.

In germline, CDR1 is MNHEY, CDR2 SMNVEV (reference sequence). V shed 7 bases, J shed 0 bases, and the junction held 8 bases outside the gene matches. The CDR3 is made up of 15 amino acids. Methods used by the authors: Reference gene primer amplification yielded estimated nucleated cell counts. TCRdb's copy holds only in-frame clones and misses some; the assay was immunoSEQ multiplex PCR. The DNA gave D and trimming, while V, J and clone size come from that table. This repertoire shows about 73,000 clones, around 77% found once; its top ten account for 2% to 2.5%. One Seattle source followed patients from active infection through their disease course.

Source material: peripheral blood. The chain joins TRBV27 to TRBJ1-1; TRBD1 matches 7 bases. This clonotype was obtained from a man between 65 and 85 years old with COVID-19, enrolled during active disease. CDR3 in DNA: TGTGCCAGCACTCGGGAGGGGGCCTTGAACACTGAAGCTTTCTTT. Translating gives CASTREGALNTEAFF.